Shown below are 5 T cell receptor beta chains from a single sample sequenced in a study of shared clonotypes between healthy human individuals. Data came from immunoSEQ multiplex PCR; TCRdb stores just in-frame clones and leaves some out. The sample consists of fewer than 700,000 clones, around 78% of them appearing once. Sample: PBMCs. The source is a woman in her 40s in good health. Some clones in this sample may be carry-over from other donors' samples.

This clone was counted once. DNA of the CDR3: TGTGCCAGCAGTTCCCTCAACACAGATACGCAGTATTTT. Translating it yields CASSSLNTDTQYF. The chain carries TRBV27 and TRBJ2-3; D remains unclear. V was trimmed by 4 bases and J by 2 bases, leaving 7 bases between them. The CDR3 extends over 13 amino acids. CDR1 is MNHEY, CDR2 SMNVEV, per germline (reference sequence).

Worth noting for this clone: The sample holds other DNA sequences that translate to the same CDR3. This sequence joins TRBV7-9 and TRBJ2-5; the D gene could be TRBD1 or TRBD2 (5 bases each). The end of the DNA fits TRBJ2-7 better, so the J call may be wrong. The germline CDR1 and CDR2 sequences are SEHNR and FQNEAQ (reference sequence). This CDR3 region has 12 residues. The CDR3, as DNA: TGTGCCAGCAGCTTGGGGGCCTACGAGCAGTACTTC. Its protein product is CASSLGAYEQYF.

This CDR3 is CASSWSLANTGELFF. The CDR3, as DNA: TGCGCCAGCAGCTGGAGCCTGGCGAACACCGGGGAGCTGTTTTTT. The J gene is TRBJ2-2, the V gene TRBV5-1; D call uncertain. Germline CDR1 and CDR2: SGHRS and YFSETQ. The CDR3 runs to 15 residues. Trimming removed 3 bases from V and 0 bases from J, with 9 bases in between. Using reference TRBV5-1 and TRBJ2-2 for the parts outside the CDR3, the full variable domain is KAGVTQTPRYLIKTRGQQVTLSCSPISGHRSVSWYQQTPGQGLQFLFEYFSETQRNKGNFPGRFSGRQFSNSRSEMNVSTLELGDSALYLCASSWSLANTGELFFGEGSRLTVL.

This clone showed up just a few times. The chain combines TRBV18 with TRBJ1-4, with D possibly being TRBD1 (5 bases). Deletions cut 6 bases from V and 0 bases from J, with 11 bases between. The CDR3 is 15 amino acids. CDR1 and CDR2 (germline): KGHSH, LQKENI. CDR3 nucleotides: TGTGCCAGCTCCCGAGCCAGGGCAACTAATGAAAAACTGTTTTTT. This gives the protein CASSRARATNEKLFF.

The V and J genes are TRBV5-4 and TRBJ2-5, with D perhaps TRBD2 (6 bases). The V gene lost 5 bases and the J gene lost 5 bases, with 13 bases spanning the gap. From germline, CDR1 is SGHNT and CDR2 YYREEE (reference sequence). This CDR3 region has 13 residues. CDR3 bases: TGTGCCAGCAGTGGTGGGAGGACGGAGACCCAGTACTTC. Protein product: CASSGGRTETQYF.